The sequence of this T cell receptor beta chain was determined in a study of T-cell memory formation after mild COVID-19. Whole-study context: Across donors, TCR clusters were largely donor specific.

5'RACE primed at constant segments yielded TCR alpha and TCR beta cDNA libraries bearing sample barcodes and UMIs. TCRdb itself ran the 5' RACE reads through MiXCR, one entry per CDR3 protein. The profile shows 350,000 to 450,000 distinct CDR3 sequences, approximately 14% of them singletons. V gave up 4 bases and J gave up 1 base; unmatched junction bases: 6. CDR1 is SGHVS and CDR2 is FNYEAQ in the germline V gene. The CDR3 spans 15 residues. A few counts support this clonotype. The antigen is undetermined. Whole-study results and caveats: CD4+ clones that contracted lay mainly in CM and EM; CD8+ ones lay in EMRA. Whereas later expanders leaned CD4+, clones contracting day 15 to 85 showed a balanced CD4/CD8 makeup.

Sequenced input: PBMCs or a T cell subset sorted from them (not recorded which). The sequence was collected from a man aged 18-30 years who had mild COVID-19 (a few samples of this study predate the infection). Cell type and time point are not known. The chain links TRBV7-6 to TRBJ1-1; 7 bases are a match to TRBD1. This CDR3 is CASSSGQWENTEAFF. Written as DNA, the CDR3 is TGTGCCAGCAGCTCGGGACAGTGGGAGAACACTGAAGCTTTCTTT.